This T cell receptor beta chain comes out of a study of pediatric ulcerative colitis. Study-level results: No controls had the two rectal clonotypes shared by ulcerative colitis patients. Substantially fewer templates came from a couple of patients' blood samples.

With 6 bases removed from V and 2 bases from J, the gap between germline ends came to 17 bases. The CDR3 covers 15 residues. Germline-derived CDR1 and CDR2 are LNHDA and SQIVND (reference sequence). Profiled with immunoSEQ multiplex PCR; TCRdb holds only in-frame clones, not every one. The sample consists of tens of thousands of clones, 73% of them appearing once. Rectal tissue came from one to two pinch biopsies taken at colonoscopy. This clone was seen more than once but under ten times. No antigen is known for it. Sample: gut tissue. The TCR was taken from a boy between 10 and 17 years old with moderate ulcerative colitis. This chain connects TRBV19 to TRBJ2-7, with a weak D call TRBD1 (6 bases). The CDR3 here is CASSPRAGVTYEQYF. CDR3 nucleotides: TGTGCCAGTAGCCCTCGGGCAGGGGTAACCTACGAGCAGTACTTC. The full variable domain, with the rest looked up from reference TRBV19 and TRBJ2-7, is DGGITQSPKYLFRKEGQNVTLSCEQNLNHDAMYWYRQDPGQGLRLIYYSQIVNDFQKGDIAEGYSVSREKKESFPLTVTSAQKNPTAFYLCASSPRAGVTYEQYFGPGTRLTVT.